This T cell receptor beta chain stems from a study of CD8 T cells in ankylosing spondylitis (TCRdb year 2017). Background on the whole study: To find TCR variants linked to disease, the study profiled T cell receptor beta repertoires in ankylosing spondylitis patients and healthy donors. In total, the full study cohort was made up of about 110 healthy donors and more than 20 ankylosing spondylitis patients. Samples of peripheral blood were taken, and for ankylosing spondylitis patients, synovial fluid was collected as well.

Summary of the overall study and its limitations: The disease-linked clones were reported as significantly enriched in matched synovial fluid samples from ankylosing spondylitis patients. Some motif variants were previously reported in synovial fluid and blood of reactive arthritis patients, suggesting common disease-initiation mechanisms. A TCR beta motif of several highly homologous amino acid variants appeared characteristic of blood from ankylosing spondylitis patients. The disease-linked clones showed a CD8+ phenotype and occurred at relatively low frequencies in peripheral blood.

Sequencing used an Illumina HiSeq 2500. Quantitative 5'-RACE with molecular barcodes was used to prepare TCR beta libraries. The study's own analysis went as follows. A new computational method, built on a probabilistic model of VDJ rearrangement, was used to identify disease-linked TCR variants. The public reads were quality trimmed at Q25 with fastp and then assembled into clones with MiXCR by TCRdb, keeping productive beta chains. Entries are consolidated by CDR3 protein sequence, retaining the most common genes and DNA. These V and J calls are TCRdb output, not the study's own analysis. The sample data list some 220,000 distinct CDR3 sequences, and around 6.6% of these were observed just once. The top ten clonotypes cover approximately 15% of the sample. Points on this clonotype: The antigen it recognizes is unknown. No quality values exist for individual bases; no much larger clone is one base distant.

Material for sequencing was blood, either unsorted or a sorted T cell fraction (not recorded which). The TCR comes from a male donor with ankylosing spondylitis.

For the CDR3, the sequence is CASSWGTNTYEQYF. The nucleotide sequence reads as follows: TGTGCCAGCAGTTGGGGGACCAATACCTACGAGCAGTACTTC. The chain couples TRBV27 to TRBJ2-7; the D segment might be TRBD1 or TRBD2, since each matches 5 bases. The germline V gene (reference sequence) yields MNHEY for CDR1 and SMNVEV for CDR2. Inclusive of the bounding cysteine and phenylalanine, the CDR3 is 14 residues long. Only the CDR3 region is kept as DNA, spanning 42 bases read in frame from base 1. The junction carries 12 bases between V and J, which are trimmed by 4 bases and 2 bases respectively.